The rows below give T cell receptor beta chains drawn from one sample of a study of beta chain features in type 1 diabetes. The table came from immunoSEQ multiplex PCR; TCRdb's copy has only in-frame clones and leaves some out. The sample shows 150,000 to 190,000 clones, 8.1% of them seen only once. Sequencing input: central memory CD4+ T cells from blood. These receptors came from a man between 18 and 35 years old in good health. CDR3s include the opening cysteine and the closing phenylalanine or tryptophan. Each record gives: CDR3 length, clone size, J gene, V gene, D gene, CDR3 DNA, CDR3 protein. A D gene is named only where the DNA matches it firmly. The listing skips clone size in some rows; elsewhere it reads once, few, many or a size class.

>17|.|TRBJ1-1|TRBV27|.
TGTGCCAGCAGCCCCATCGGGACAAGAAACATGAACACTGAAGCTTTCTTT
CASSPIGTRNMNTEAFF
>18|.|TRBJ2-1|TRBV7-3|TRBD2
TGTGCCAGCAGCTTAAACCCGGGTCGGACTAGCGGGAGTAATGAGCAGTTCTTC
CASSLNPGRTSGSNEQFF
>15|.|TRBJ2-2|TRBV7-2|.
TGTGCCAGCAGCCCCCGCAGGGCGTCTTTAGGGGAGCTGTTTTTT
CASSPRRASLGELFF
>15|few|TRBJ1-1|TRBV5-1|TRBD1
TGCGCCAGCAGCTTCTATGGACAGGAGAACACTGAAGCTTTCTTT
CASSFYGQENTEAFF
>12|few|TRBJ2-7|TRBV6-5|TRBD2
TGTGCCAGCGGCCTAGCGGGACGGGAGCAGTACTTC
CASGLAGREQYF
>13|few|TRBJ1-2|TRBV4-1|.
TGTGCCAGCAGTCGGCAGGGGATGGGCGGCTACACCTTC
CASSRQGMGGYTF
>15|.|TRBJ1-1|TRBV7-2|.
TGTGCCAGCAGCGTCGTTACAGTGGTTCCCACTGAAGCTTTCTTT
CASSVVTVVPTEAFF
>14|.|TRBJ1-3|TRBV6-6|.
TGTGCCAGCAGTCCCAGCCCGGAGGTTCACACCATATATTTT
CASSPSPEVHTIYF
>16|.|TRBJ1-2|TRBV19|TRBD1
TGTGCCAGTACCTCATCAAAAGCGGACAGGTCGAAAGGCTACACCTTC
CASTSSKADRSKGYTF
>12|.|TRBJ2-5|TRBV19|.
TGTGCCCCGTCGGCGGGGCACGAGACCCAGTACTTC
CAPSAGHETQYF
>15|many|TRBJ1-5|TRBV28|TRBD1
TGTGCCAGCAGTTCAGCAGGGGGCCAAGATCAGCCCCAGCATTTT
CASSSAGGQDQPQHF
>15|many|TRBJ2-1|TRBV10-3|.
TGTGCCATCAGTGATCCTAGAGGGAGTCGTGATGAGCAGTTCTTC
CAISDPRGSRDEQFF
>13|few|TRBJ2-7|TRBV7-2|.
TGTGCCAGCAGCTTAGCGTCGGTTTACGAGCAGTACTTC
CASSLASVYEQYF
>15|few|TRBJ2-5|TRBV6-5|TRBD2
TGTGCCAGCAGCCCGGGGGTAGCGGGGTTAGAGACCCAGTACTTC
CASSPGVAGLETQYF
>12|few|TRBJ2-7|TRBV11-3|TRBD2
TGTGCCAGCAGCTCCCGCGGGGGCGAGCAGTACTTC
CASSSRGGEQYF
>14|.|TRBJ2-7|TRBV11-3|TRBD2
TGTGCCAGCAGCTTATCGAGCGGGACTTCAGAGCAGTACTTC
CASSLSSGTSEQYF
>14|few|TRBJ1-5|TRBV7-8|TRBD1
TGTGCCAGCAGCTCCGGACAGGGAGATCAGCCCCAGCATTTT
CASSSGQGDQPQHF
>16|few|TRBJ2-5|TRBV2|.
TGTGCCAGCACAGGGGGGCCAGGTGGAACTTCGGAGACCCAGTACTTC
CASTGGPGGTSETQYF
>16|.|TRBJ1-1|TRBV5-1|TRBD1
TGCGCCAGCAGCTTGGCCTCCGGGACAGTGAACACTGAAGCTTTCTTT
CASSLASGTVNTEAFF
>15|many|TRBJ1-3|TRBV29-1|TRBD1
TGCAGCGCCGTAGACAGGGCTTTCTCTGGAAACACCATATATTTT
CSAVDRAFSGNTIYF
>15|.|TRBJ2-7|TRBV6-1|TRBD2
TGTGCCAGCAGTCCCTGGACTAGCGTCTCCTACGAGCAGTACTTC
CASSPWTSVSYEQYF
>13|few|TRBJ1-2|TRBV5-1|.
TGCGCCAGCAGTCCAGGTTTAAACTATGGCTACACCTTC
CASSPGLNYGYTF
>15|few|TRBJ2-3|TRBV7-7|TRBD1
TGTGCTAGCAGCACCGGACAGGGCAGGACAGATACGCAGTATTTT
CASSTGQGRTDTQYF
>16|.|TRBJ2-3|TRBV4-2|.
TGTGCCAGCAGCCAAGATGAGGGGGAGTTAAGCGATACGCAGTATTTT
CASSQDEGELSDTQYF
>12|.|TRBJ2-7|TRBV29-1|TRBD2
TGCAGCGTTGCCGGGACTAGCGACGAGCAGTACTTC
CSVAGTSDEQYF
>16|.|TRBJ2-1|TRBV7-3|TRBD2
TGTGCCAGCAGCTTAGGAACTAGCGGGAGTGGAAATGAGCAGTTCTTC
CASSLGTSGSGNEQFF
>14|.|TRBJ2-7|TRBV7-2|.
TGTGCCAGCAGCTTATTGGGCAGCCTCTACGAGCAGTACTTC
CASSLLGSLYEQYF
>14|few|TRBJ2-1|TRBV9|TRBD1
TGTGCCAGCAGCCTGGGGACAGGCGACAATGAGCAGTTCTTC
CASSLGTGDNEQFF
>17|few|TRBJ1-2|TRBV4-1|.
TGCGCCAGCAGCCAAGACCGGGGTCCGATTGGCCACTATGGCTACACCTTC
CASSQDRGPIGHYGYTF
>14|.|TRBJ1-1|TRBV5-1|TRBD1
TGCGCCAGCAGCCAGGGACAGTCGGGCACTGAAGCTTTCTTT
CASSQGQSGTEAFF
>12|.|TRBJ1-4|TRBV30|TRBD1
TGTGCCTGGAGTCGGGACAGCGAAAAACTGTTTTTT
CAWSRDSEKLFF
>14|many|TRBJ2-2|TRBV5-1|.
TGCGCCAGCAGCTGGGACGGGGAGGCCGGGGAGCTGTTTTTT
CASSWDGEAGELFF
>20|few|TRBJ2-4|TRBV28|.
TGTGCCAGCAGTTTTAACCCTTCCGCGGGCCTCGTCGGGGCCAAAAACATTCAGTACTTC
CASSFNPSAGLVGAKNIQYF
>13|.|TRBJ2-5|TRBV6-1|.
TGTGCCAGCACCGGGACTTTCGGAGAGACCCAGTACTTC
CASTGTFGETQYF
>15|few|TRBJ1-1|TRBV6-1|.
TGTGCCAGCAGTGAAATGTTAGGAGGGAACACTGAAGCTTTCTTT
CASSEMLGGNTEAFF
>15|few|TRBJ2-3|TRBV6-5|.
TGTGCCAGCAGTTACTCGTTGCAGGGTAGGGATACGCAGTATTTT
CASSYSLQGRDTQYF
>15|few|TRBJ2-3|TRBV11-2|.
TGTGCCAGCAGCTTAAACGGGATACTCACAGATACGCAGTATTTT
CASSLNGILTDTQYF
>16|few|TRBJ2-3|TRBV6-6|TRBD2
TGTGCCAGCAGTTCCGCTCTAGCGGGGGTAGCAGATACGCAGTATTTT
CASSSALAGVADTQYF
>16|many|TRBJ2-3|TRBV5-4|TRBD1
TGTGCCAGCAGCGCATCCGGACAGGGTGGGACAGATACGCAGTATTTT
CASSASGQGGTDTQYF
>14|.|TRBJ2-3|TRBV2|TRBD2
TGTGCCAGCAGTTTAGCGGGAGGGGCAGATACGCAGTATTTT
CASSLAGGADTQYF
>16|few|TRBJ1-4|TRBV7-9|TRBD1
TGTGCCAGCAGCCCAAACCCCGGACAGGGGAATGAAAAACTGTTTTTT
CASSPNPGQGNEKLFF
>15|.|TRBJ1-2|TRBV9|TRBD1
TGTGCCAGCAGCGCGAACCGGGACAGGGGGACGCGCTACACCTTC
CASSANRDRGTRYTF
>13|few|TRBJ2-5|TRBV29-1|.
TGCAGCGTTGAGATGCAGCGGCTGGAGACCCAGTACTTC
CSVEMQRLETQYF
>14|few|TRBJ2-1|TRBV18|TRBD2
TGTGCCAGCTCTCGGCGGGAGCGCAACAATGAGCAGTTCTTC
CASSRRERNNEQFF
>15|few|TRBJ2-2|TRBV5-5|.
TGTGCCAGCAGCCTTAGTGCGGGGAGCACCGGGGAGCTGTTTTTT
CASSLSAGSTGELFF
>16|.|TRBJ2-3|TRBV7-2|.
TGTGCCAGCAGCTTCACGTCTAGGGGGAGCACAGATACGCAGTATTTT
CASSFTSRGSTDTQYF
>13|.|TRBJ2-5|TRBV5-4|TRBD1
TGTGCCAGCAGCTTAACAGGGGAGGAGACCCAGTACTTC
CASSLTGEETQYF
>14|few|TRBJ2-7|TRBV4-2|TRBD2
TGTGCCAGCAGCCCCCTAGCGGAGCCCTACGAGCAGTACTTC
CASSPLAEPYEQYF
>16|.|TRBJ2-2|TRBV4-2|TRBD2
TGTGCCAGCAGCCAATACGTAGCGGGAGGCTCCGGGGAGCTGTTTTTT
CASSQYVAGGSGELFF
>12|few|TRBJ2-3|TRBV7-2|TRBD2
TGTGCCAGCAGCCCACTAGCGGGTACGCAGTATTTT
CASSPLAGTQYF
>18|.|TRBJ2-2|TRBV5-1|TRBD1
TGCGCCAGCAGCTTGCTGGGGGACAGGGAGTCGAGCACCGGGGAGCTGTTTTTT
CASSLLGDRESSTGELFF
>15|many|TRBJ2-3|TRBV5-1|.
TGCGCCAGCAGCTTGGCAGGGGTCGGTCCAGATACGCAGTATTTT
CASSLAGVGPDTQYF
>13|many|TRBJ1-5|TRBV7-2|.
TGTGCCAGCAGCTCGACCAATCAGGGACCCCAGCATTTT
CASSSTNQGPQHF
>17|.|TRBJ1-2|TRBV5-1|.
TGCGCCAGCAGCTTGGCGTTAGGGGCCCTAGCTAACTATGGCTACACCTTC
CASSLALGALANYGYTF
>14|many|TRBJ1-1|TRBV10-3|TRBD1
TGTGCCATCAGTGACAACAGGGGCGGAACTGAAGCTTTCTTT
CAISDNRGGTEAFF
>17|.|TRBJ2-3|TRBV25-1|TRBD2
TGTGCCAGCAGTGAGTTTAGCGGGGAGCTCCCCACAGATACGCAGTATTTT
CASSEFSGELPTDTQYF
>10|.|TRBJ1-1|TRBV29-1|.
TGCAGCGCCGGAGATGCTGAAGCTTTCTTT
CSAGDAEAFF
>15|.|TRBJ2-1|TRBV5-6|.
TGTGCCAGCAGCTTGTTCGTGGGGAGGTACAATGAGCAGTTCTTC
CASSLFVGRYNEQFF
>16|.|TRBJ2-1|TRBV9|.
TGTGCCAGCAGTGGAGGGCGGGGCTCTCCCTACAATGAGCAGTTCTTC
CASSGGRGSPYNEQFF
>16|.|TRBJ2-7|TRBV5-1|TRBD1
TGCGCCAGCAGCCCTCGAGAGGCCGGGACAGCATACGAGCAGTACTTC
CASSPREAGTAYEQYF